The 10 T cell receptor beta chains presented below share a single source sample, sequenced in a study of beta chain features in type 1 diabetes. cDNA synthesis used the whole RNA isolate, giving expressed TCRB sequences. The repertoire was sequenced with immunoSEQ multiplex PCR; TCRdb's copy has only in-frame clones and lacks some. Here the sample spans 850,000 to 900,000 clones, under 20% being singletons. Material for sequencing was naive CD4+ T cells from blood. The receptors were gathered from a woman aged 18-29 years in good health.

Only a few counts were recorded for this clone. V and J are TRBV2 and TRBJ2-1, with TRBD1 matching 8 bases. The CDR3 consists of 15 residues. Germline CDR1 SNHLY, CDR2 FYNNEI. J was trimmed by 3 bases and V by 6 bases; bases with no gene match: 7. For the CDR3, the DNA is TGTGCCAGCAGAATACGGACAGGGTTCTACAATGAGCAGTTCTTC. Translating it yields CASRIRTGFYNEQFF.

This clone was detected once. J is TRBJ2-7 and V is TRBV7-9; D may be TRBD1 (6 bases). There are 16 residues in the CDR3. The germline V gene encodes CDR1 SEHNR and CDR2 FQNEAQ (reference sequence). V was pared by 2 bases and J by 3 bases, with 17 bases between. The CDR3 here is CASSLKRMGHIYEQYF. For the CDR3, the DNA is TGTGCCAGCAGCTTAAAGAGAATGGGACACATCTACGAGCAGTACTTC.

CDR3 coding DNA: TGTGCCAGCAGTTACTCAAGCGGGAGGGCCGGGGAGACCCAGTACTTC. Encoded protein: CASSYSSGRAGETQYF. The V and J genes are TRBV6-6 and TRBJ2-5, with TRBD2 matching over 10 bases. Germline loops: CDR1 MNHNY, CDR2 SVGAGI (reference sequence). The CDR3 is 16 amino acids. Trimming cost V 0 bases and J 5 bases; bases outside gene matches: 6.

The chain has TRBV7-8 and TRBJ2-7; no definite D call. Germline V gives CDR1 SGHVS, CDR2 FQNEAQ. V lost 4 bases, J lost 3 bases, and 13 bases lay in between. The CDR3 loop spans 14 amino acids. CDR3 nucleotides: TGTGCCAGCAGCTCCCCCGGGTCCAACTACGAGCAGTACTTC. Translation gives CASSSPGSNYEQYF.

The CDR3 reads CASSQSGPLGRGSENYGYTF. The CDR3 DNA reads as TGCGCCAGCAGTCAATCGGGTCCGTTGGGGCGAGGCTCAGAGAACTATGGCTACACCTTC. J is TRBJ1-2 and V is TRBV23-1; weak D call: TRBD1 (5 bases). TRBV23-1 is an ORF, and what it does is uncertain. With 0 bases removed from V and 2 bases from J, the gap between germline ends came to 25 bases. The CDR3 runs to 20 residues.

In its sample, this clone was seen a few times. The CDR3 coding sequence is TGTGCCAGCAGGCCAGCGGGAGGAGTGAGGGAGCAGTACTTC. Translation: CASRPAGGVREQYF. This rearrangement joins TRBV5-4 to TRBJ2-7; 9 nucleotides agree with TRBD2. This CDR3 has 14 amino acids. Trimming took 5 bases from V and 7 from J; bases not matched to a gene: 10. From germline, CDR1 is SGHNT and CDR2 YYREEE (reference sequence).

CDR3 residues: CASSSQKGRVINEQFF. CDR3 coding DNA: TGTGCCAGCAGCTCCCAAAAGGGGCGGGTAATCAATGAGCAGTTCTTC. This chain links TRBV7-8 with TRBJ2-1, with D possibly called TRBD1 or TRBD2 (5 bases each). This CDR3 comprises 16 residues. V was shortened by 4 bases and J by 6 bases, with 19 bases between the two germline ends. Germline values: CDR1 SGHVS, CDR2 FQNEAQ.

This clone was picked up a small number of times. The chain combines TRBV10-3 with TRBJ2-5; the D is unclear. The germline gives CDR1 ENHRY, CDR2 SYGVKD. V was shortened by 8 bases and J by 5 bases, with 15 bases between the two germline ends. This CDR3 has 13 amino acids. The CDR3 loop reads CAIVRQVGETQYF. Written as DNA, the CDR3 is TGTGCCATCGTGAGGCAGGTCGGGGAGACCCAGTACTTC.

This clone was recorded a few times. The chain carries TRBV19 and TRBJ2-3, with 14 bases matching TRBD2. CDR3 length: 16 residues. Trimming removed 8 bases from V and 3 bases from J; junction bases left unmatched: 7. Germline assignment: CDR1 LNHDA and CDR2 SQIVND (reference sequence). CDR3 amino acids: CASSRGLAGATDTQYF. The CDR3 DNA is TGTGCCAGTTCGCGGGGACTAGCGGGAGCGACAGATACGCAGTATTTT.

V gene TRBV18 combines with J gene TRBJ1-2, with a tentative D call TRBD1 (6 bases). Trimming cost V 4 bases and J 2 bases, with 11 bases left between them. CDR3 length: 14 amino acids. Germline values: CDR1 KGHSH, CDR2 LQKENI. The DNA for the CDR3 is TGTGCCAGCTCACAACAGGGTCTGAACTATGGCTACACCTTC. Amino acids: CASSQQGLNYGYTF.